This T cell receptor beta chain stems from a study of blood T cells in healthy people across ages. Germline lookup yields CDR1 SGHRS and CDR2 YFSETQ. The CDR3 loop spans 13 amino acids. The use of a sample-barcoded 5' primer and a J-beta primer mix characterized a second PCR of about 7 to 12 cycles. Each CDR3 protein is one row after TCRdb ran MiXCR on the 5' RACE reads. The sample yields about 1.8 million distinct CDR3 sequences, roughly 49% seen once. Study-level findings and limits: Strong correlation linked observed beta diversity and percent naive T cells.

There are a few counts of this clonotype. Its antigen is unidentified. This sequence joins TRBV5-1 and TRBJ2-4; the match to TRBD1 covers 8 bases. The last part of the DNA fits TRBJ2-7 better; the J call may be wrong. The specimen was blood. The receptor was derived from a middle-aged woman in good health. The CDR3 sequence is CASSFAGGGEQYF. The DNA for the CDR3 is TGCGCCAGCAGCTTCGCAGGGGGCGGCGAGCAGTACTTC.